This T cell receptor beta chain was profiled in a study of blood T cells in healthy people across ages. Whole-study context: There was about one barcoded beta molecule captured by template switching per two T cells.

V gave up 1 base and J gave up 4 bases, with 19 bases separating them. The germline V gene has CDR1 SGHTA and CDR2 FQGTGA. The CDR3 runs 17 residues. Worth noting for this clonotype: Its matching antigen is unknown.

Study-wide findings and caveats: Compared with aged donors, long-lived donors showed fewer expanded clones, suggesting selection.

The use of a sample-barcoded 5' primer and a J-beta primer mix characterized a second PCR of about 7 to 12 cycles. TCRdb re-called the 5' RACE reads through MiXCR, storing one row per CDR3 protein. The data show about 780,000 distinct CDR3 sequences, 20% to 30% seen once. This sample also appeared in a second study, on T cells of mothers and their children. This second study says: Donation came from a few healthy Caucasian mothers together with their six children. Barcodes and 2-4 random nucleotides were added by M1S in the second PCR.

The receptor was isolated from a boy aged 5-17 years in good health. This sequence joins TRBV7-3 and TRBJ2-5, with TRBD2 as a possible D gene (6 bases). Source material: blood. The DNA for the CDR3 is TGTGCCAGCAGCTTAAAGGGCGGAGGGGTGTTAGGAGAGACCCAGTACTTC. Amino acids: CASSLKGGGVLGETQYF. Based on the CDR3 plus reference TRBV7-3 and TRBJ2-5, the full variable domain is GAGVSQTPSNKVTEKGKYVELRCDPISGHTALYWYRQSLGQGPEFLIYFQGTGAADDSGLPNDRFFAVRPEGSVSTLKIQRTERGDSAVYLCASSLKGGGVLGETQYFGPGTRLLVL.